This paragraph covers one TCR beta chain sequence. The antigen is undetermined. The read stops 3 residues short of the end of the CDR3; the missing end is completed from the germline J gene. Distinct nucleotide sequences in the sample also encode this CDR3. Sequencing was performed with immunoSEQ multiplex PCR; in TCRdb, only in-frame clones are kept and a portion is missing. The clone table shows some 30,000 clones, with the ten largest holding less than 8.5%. The sample belongs to a study of T cells in women clearing cervical HPV infection. Study results and limitations: CIN3+ cases had significantly higher TCR richness than controls; evenness did not differ.

The CDR3 totals 15 residues. With 4 bases clipped from V and 1 base from J, the junction kept 4 bases outside the gene matches. Per the germline V gene, CDR1 is SGDLS and CDR2 is YYNGEE. The sample comprised blood buffy coat. The clonotype originates from a woman aged 18 to 69 with a cervical HPV16 infection that either progressed to CIN3+ or cleared (not recorded which). The chain has TRBV9 and TRBJ2-2; 7 positions agree with TRBD1. The CDR3 here is CASSLRTGNTGELFF. The DNA read from the CDR3 is TGTGCCAGCAGCCTCCGGACAGGGAACACCGGGGAG.